This T cell receptor (beta chain) was identified during a study of blood T cell repertoires in COVID-19. CDR1 is SGHAT, CDR2 FQNNGV, per germline. The V gene lost 5 bases and the J gene lost 10 bases, with 20 bases spanning the gap. This CDR3 spans 14 amino acids. The data were produced by immunoSEQ multiplex PCR, yet TCRdb's version contains in-frame clones alone and is incomplete. The data show 120,000 to 150,000 clones, about 87% seen once. The source is a man aged 45-60 years who had recovered from COVID-19. The V and J genes are TRBV11-2 and TRBJ1-1; TRBD1 might be the D (6 bases). Sequencing was carried out using peripheral blood. In nucleotides, the CDR3 is TGTGCCAGCAGCCCGGGGACATCTTTCTATTTAGCTTTCTTT. It encodes CASSPGTSFYLAFF.